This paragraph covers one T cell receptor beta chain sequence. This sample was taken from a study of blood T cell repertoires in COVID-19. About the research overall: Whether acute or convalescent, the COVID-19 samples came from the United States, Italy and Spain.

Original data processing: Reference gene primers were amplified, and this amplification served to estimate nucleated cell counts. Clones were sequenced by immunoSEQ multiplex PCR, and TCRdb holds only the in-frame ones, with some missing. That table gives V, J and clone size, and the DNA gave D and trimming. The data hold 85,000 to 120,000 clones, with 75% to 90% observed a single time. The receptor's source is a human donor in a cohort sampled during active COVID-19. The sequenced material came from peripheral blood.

CDR3 region: CASSFAGTGGETQYF. DNA of the CDR3: TGTGCCAGTAGTTTCGCCGGGACAGGGGGAGAGACCCAGTACTTC. This chain joins TRBV19 and TRBJ2-5, with 11 bases aligning to TRBD1. CDR3 length: 15 amino acids. V gave up 5 bases and J gave up 4 bases; unmatched junction bases: 6. In germline, CDR1 is LNHDA, CDR2 SQIVND (reference sequence).